This TCR beta chain was observed in a study of blood T cell repertoires in COVID-19. Study as a whole: T cells, B-cell-depleted T cells, or PBMCs provided the cDNA or gDNA that served as material.

The count of this clone is one. Germline loops: CDR1 KGHDR, CDR2 SFDVKD. The CDR3 has 16 residues. Trimming removed 0 bases from V and 8 bases from J, with 16 bases in between. Clones were sequenced by immunoSEQ multiplex PCR, and TCRdb holds only the in-frame ones, with some missing. The sample carries a few hundred thousand clones, approximately 90% recorded once. Recruits, aged roughly 18 to 95 years, lived in 25 or so US areas. The sequenced sample consisted of PBMCs or T cells enriched from blood (not recorded which). The receptor's source is a woman aged 55-75 years in a cohort exposed to, infected with or recovered from COVID-19 (not recorded which). V is TRBV24-1 and J is TRBJ2-1; weak D call: TRBD2 (5 bases). DNA for the CDR3: TGTGCCACCAGTGATTTGCCCTCACTACAGAGGGATGAGCAGTTCTTC. It encodes CATSDLPSLQRDEQFF.